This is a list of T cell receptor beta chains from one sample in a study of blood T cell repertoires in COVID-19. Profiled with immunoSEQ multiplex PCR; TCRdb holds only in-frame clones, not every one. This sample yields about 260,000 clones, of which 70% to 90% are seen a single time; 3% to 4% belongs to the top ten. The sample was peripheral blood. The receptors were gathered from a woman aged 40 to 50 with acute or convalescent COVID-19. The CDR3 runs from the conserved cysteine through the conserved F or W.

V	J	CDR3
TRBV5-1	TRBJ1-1	CASSLARTGIITEAFF
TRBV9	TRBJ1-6	CASSVGGSNNSPLHF
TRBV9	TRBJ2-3	CASSLSGETVDTQYF
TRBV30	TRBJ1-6	CAWRAWGETYSPLHF
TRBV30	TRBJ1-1	CAWTGLAEAFF
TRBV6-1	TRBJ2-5	CASSESTSGDLETQYF
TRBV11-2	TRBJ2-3	CASTPGAVRTDTQYF
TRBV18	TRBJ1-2	CASSPIDRDYGYTF
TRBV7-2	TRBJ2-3	CASSSFGLLTDTQYF
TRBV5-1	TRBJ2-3	CASSSIGLAGGTNTQYF
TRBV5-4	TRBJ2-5	CASSLAGGQETQYF
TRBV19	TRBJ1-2	CASSITLQGVNYGYTF
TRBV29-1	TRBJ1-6	CSVAQGQGDSPLHF
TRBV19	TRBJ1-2	CASNGGISGYTF
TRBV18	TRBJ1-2	CASSPGSRTNYGYTF
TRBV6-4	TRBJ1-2	CASSADREHYGYTF
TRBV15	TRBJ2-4	CATSRDGQGYIQYF
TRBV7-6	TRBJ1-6	CASSSGQGTLSSYNSPLHF
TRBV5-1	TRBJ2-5	CASSPGTSTGETQYF
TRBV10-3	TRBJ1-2	CAISDWTGANYGYTF
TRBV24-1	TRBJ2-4	CATSVEGHIQYF